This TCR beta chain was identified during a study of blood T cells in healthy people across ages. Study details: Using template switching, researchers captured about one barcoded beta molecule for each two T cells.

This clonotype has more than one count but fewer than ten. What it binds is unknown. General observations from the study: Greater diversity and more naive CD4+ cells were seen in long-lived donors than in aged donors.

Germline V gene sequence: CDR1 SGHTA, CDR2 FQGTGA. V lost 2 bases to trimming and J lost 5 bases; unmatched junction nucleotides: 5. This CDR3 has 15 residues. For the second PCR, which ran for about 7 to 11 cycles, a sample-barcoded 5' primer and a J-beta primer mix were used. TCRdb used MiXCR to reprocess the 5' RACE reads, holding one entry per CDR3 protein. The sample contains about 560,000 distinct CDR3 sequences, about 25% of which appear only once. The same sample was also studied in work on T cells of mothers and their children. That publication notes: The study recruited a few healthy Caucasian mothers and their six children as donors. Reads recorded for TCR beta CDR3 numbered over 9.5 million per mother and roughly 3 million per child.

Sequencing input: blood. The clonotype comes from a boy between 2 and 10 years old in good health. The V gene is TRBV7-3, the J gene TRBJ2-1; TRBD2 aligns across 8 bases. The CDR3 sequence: CASSLAGLVDNEQFF. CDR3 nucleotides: TGTGCCAGCAGCTTAGCGGGACTAGTTGACAATGAGCAGTTCTTC.